This T cell receptor beta chain was sequenced during a study of blood T cell repertoires in COVID-19. Study background: T cells, B-cell-depleted T cells, or PBMCs supplied cDNA or gDNA.

TCRdb keeps only in-frame clones here, not all; method: immunoSEQ multiplex PCR. The sample lists more than 150,000 clones, more than 75% occurring once. There are 16 residues in the CDR3. Germline CDR1 reads SGHRS; CDR2 reads YFSETQ. The ends lost 3 bases at V and 3 bases at J; junction bases unmatched: 9. Participants, about 18 to 100 years old, spanned fewer than 25 US areas. The chain has TRBV5-1 and TRBJ2-7, with 10 bases matching TRBD1. The clonotype comes from a man between 60 and 75 years old who had been exposed to COVID-19. Sequencing input: PBMCs or T cells enriched from blood (not recorded which). In DNA, the CDR3 is TGCGCCAGCAGCTCCCATCCGACAGGGGGCGGCTACGAGCAGTACTTC. Its protein is CASSSHPTGGGYEQYF.